A single sample gave rise to the 21 T cell receptor beta chains below, sequenced in a study of immune characterization of retroperitoneal liposarcoma. Each CDR3 protein is one row after TCRdb ran MiXCR on the PCR reads. The data contain 11,000 or so distinct CDR3 sequences, about a quarter of them singletons. Sequences were obtained from tumor tissue. Receptor source: a female donor with retroperitoneal liposarcoma.

The genes are TRBV7-2 and TRBJ2-5, with D possibly TRBD2 on 6 matching bases. The last part of the DNA fits TRBJ2-7 better; the J call may be wrong. Per germline, CDR1 SGHTA and CDR2 FQGNSA. CDR3 length: 14 amino acids. In DNA, the CDR3 is TGTGCCAGCAGCTTAGGCGGGATAGACTACGAGCAGTACTTC. Translated: CASSLGGIDYEQYF.

V usage is TRBV6-6 and J usage is TRBJ2-5, with D maybe TRBD2 (6 bases). The CDR3 loop spans 14 amino acids. CDR1 and CDR2 from the germline V gene are MNHNY and SVGAGI (reference sequence). Trimming took off 8 bases at V and 11 bases at J, with 24 bases between the two ends. The CDR3 sequence: CASSGTAGTNEQYF. The CDR3, as DNA: TGTGCCAGCTCCGGAACGGCGGGGACCAATGAGCAGTACTTC.

Ten or more counts support this clonotype. The chain couples TRBV6-6 to TRBJ2-1; D gene unclear. The CDR3 length is 17 residues. The germline V and J ends were trimmed by 0 bases and 10 bases, with 22 bases remaining between them. Germline CDR1 MNHNY, CDR2 SVGAGI (reference sequence). The CDR3 DNA sequence: TGTGCCAGCAGTTACTCGACACAGACTCAAATCCTGGCCGAGCAGTTCTTC. Its protein product is CASSYSTQTQILAEQFF.

This clonotype was seen a few times. The rearrangement joins TRBV12-5 to TRBJ2-1, with 10 bases lining up with TRBD2. The J segment lost 2 bases and the V segment lost 0 bases, leaving 7 bases of the junction unmatched. The germline V gene encodes CDR1 LGHNT and CDR2 FRNRAP. The CDR3 length is 18 residues. In DNA, the CDR3 is TGTGCTAGTGGTTTGGTACTCCCGGGACTAGCGCCCTACAATGAGCAGTTCTTC. As protein: CASGLVLPGLAPYNEQFF.

V usage is TRBV6-6 and J usage is TRBJ2-4, with a tentative D call TRBD2 (5 bases). V shed 3 bases and J shed 13 bases, with 19 bases lying between them. Per germline, CDR1 MNHNY and CDR2 SVGAGI (reference sequence). The CDR3 has 14 residues. CDR3 in amino acids: CASSYYGPRGEQYF. CDR3 DNA: TGTGCCAGCAGTTATTATGGCCCACGGGGAGAGCAGTACTTC.

CDR3 coding DNA: TGCGCCAGCAGCAAGGGACAGGGGTATGGCTACACCTTC. Its translation is CASSKGQGYGYTF. This rearrangement joins TRBV5-1 to TRBJ1-2, with 10 bases matching TRBD1. From germline, CDR1 is SGHRS and CDR2 YFSETQ. This CDR3 has 13 residues. Trimming at V came to 4 bases and at J to 5 bases, leaving 2 bases not matched to a gene.

The chain has TRBV11-2 and TRBJ1-1; no clear D gene. This CDR3 comprises 13 residues. Germline CDR1 and CDR2: SGHAT and FQNNGV. V lost 3 bases and J lost 6, with 11 bases in between. CDR3 in DNA: TGTGCCAGCAGCTTTGGGGAAGGCGCTGAAGCTTTCTTT. Translated, it gives CASSFGEGAEAFF.

This chain's CDR3 is CASSLESGTSGVLGEQFF. DNA of the CDR3: TGTGCCAGCAGCTTAGAGTCCGGGACTAGCGGGGTTTTGGGTGAGCAGTTCTTC. The chain combines TRBV7-6 with TRBJ2-1, with 13 bases lining up with TRBD2. This CDR3 is built from 18 residues. Germline V gene lookup returns CDR1 SGHVS and CDR2 FNYEAQ. After removal of 1 base from V and 9 bases from J, the junction contained 12 bases not matched to a gene.

Many counts were recorded for this clonotype. V usage is TRBV12-3 or TRBV12-4 and J usage is TRBJ2-1; 10 bases are a match to TRBD2. V gave up 6 bases and J gave up 8 bases; unmatched junction bases: 13. CDR3 length: 16 amino acids. The CDR3 DNA follows: TGTGCCAGCAGCCCACTAGCGGGGATTATGCGAGATGAGCAGTTCTTC. It yields the protein CASSPLAGIMRDEQFF.

V is TRBV6-1 and J is TRBJ1-1, with D perhaps matching TRBD1 (6 bases). The CDR3 consists of 15 residues. V lost 3 bases and J 7 bases, leaving 18 bases between the germline ends. Germline CDR1 MNHNS, CDR2 SASEGT. CDR3 sequence (DNA): TGTGCCAGCAGTGACTCTACGACAGGCCGAATTGAAGCTTTCTTT. Amino acid sequence: CASSDSTTGRIEAFF.

The chain carries TRBV6-6 and TRBJ1-6; D gene unclear. The CDR3 is 19 residues long. Germline V gene lookup returns CDR1 MNHNY and CDR2 SVGAGI (reference sequence). The germline V and J ends were trimmed by 2 bases and 0 bases, with 17 bases remaining between them. The CDR3 reads CASSYRAGFEDSYNSPLHF. The CDR3 DNA follows: TGTGCCAGCAGTTACCGGGCCGGGTTCGAAGACTCCTATAATTCACCCCTCCACTTT.

This chain connects TRBV6-5 to TRBJ2-7; D uncertain. Germline lookup yields CDR1 MNHEY and CDR2 SVGAGI. This CDR3 contains 14 residues. The V gene lost 2 bases and the J gene lost 0 bases, with 8 bases spanning the gap. The CDR3 DNA reads TGTGCCAGCAGTTACGGCAGGAGCTCCTACGAGCAGTACTTC. Its protein product is CASSYGRSSYEQYF.

The chain couples TRBV18 to TRBJ2-5; D perhaps matches TRBD2 (6 bases). Between the trimmed V and J ends, which lost 4 bases and 3 bases, there was a span of 15 bases. This CDR3 is built from 15 residues. CDR1 and CDR2 from the germline V gene are KGHSH and LQKENI. The CDR3: CASSRETGAKETQYF. CDR3 DNA sequence: TGTGCCAGCTCACGGGAGACGGGAGCTAAAGAGACCCAGTACTTC.

The chain carries TRBV7-8 and TRBJ2-1; TRBD2 matches 8 bases. The J call may be faulty, since TRBJ2-7 better matches the DNA end. The CDR3 runs to 16 residues. CDR1 and CDR2 from the germline V gene are SGHVS and FQNEAQ. CDR3 region: CASSLRPSGSFYEQYF. The CDR3 DNA follows: TGTGCCAGCAGCCTCCGACCCAGCGGGAGCTTCTACGAGCAGTACTTC.

CDR3 nucleotides: TGCGCCAGCAGCCAGACCCGCTGGGGACAGGGGGGAATGGGGGAGCAGTACTTC. The encoded protein is CASSQTRWGQGGMGEQYF. The genes are TRBV4-1 and TRBJ2-3; 11 bases line up with TRBD1. The J call is in doubt because the DNA end fits TRBJ2-7 better. Looked up from germline, CDR1 is MGHRA and CDR2 is YSYEKL. This CDR3 is 18 amino acids long.

This chain joins TRBV7-1 and TRBJ2-3; 14 nucleotides align to TRBD2. TRBV7-1 is reported as an ORF; its role is uncertain. The ends lost 3 bases at V and 3 bases at J; junction bases unmatched: 5. The length of the CDR3 is 17 residues. The CDR3 DNA follows: TGTGCCAGCAGCTCCGCCGGGACTAGCGGGGGAACAGATACGCAGTATTTT. This encodes CASSSAGTSGGTDTQYF.

This chain uses TRBV7-1 with TRBJ2-4; unclear D gene. Gene TRBJ2-7 matches the end of the DNA better, so the J call may be wrong. TRBV7-1 is marked as an open reading frame, function uncertain. This CDR3 is built from 13 residues. The CDR3 DNA reads TGTGCCACCAGTCGATGGGAAGACTACGAGCAGTACTTC. Translation: CATSRWEDYEQYF.

This clonotype rates as medium-sized. The CDR3: CASSRGVSSGTRLDTQYF. The CDR3 coding sequence is TGTGCCAGCAGCCGGGGGGTCTCTAGCGGGACTCGGTTGGATACGCAGTATTTT. V and J are TRBV7-9 and TRBJ2-3, with 9 bases matching TRBD2. The CDR3 contains 18 residues. V shed 5 bases, J shed 6 bases, and the junction held 18 bases outside the gene matches. The germline gives CDR1 SEHNR, CDR2 FQNEAQ (reference sequence).

This clonotype was recorded a few times. This chain uses TRBV6-1 with TRBJ1-1; weak D call: TRBD1 (6 bases). Trimming removed 6 bases at V and 2 bases at J, with 13 bases between. The CDR3 loop spans 14 amino acids. Germline V CDR1 and CDR2: MNHNS, SASEGT. The CDR3 loop is CASSLNRENTEAFF. CDR3 DNA: TGTGCCAGCAGCCTGAACAGGGAAAACACTGAAGCTTTCTTT.

CDR3 loop: CASSPPIGSNYGYTF. The CDR3 DNA reads TGCGCCAGCAGCCCCCCGATCGGCTCTAACTATGGCTACACCTTC. The V and J genes are TRBV4-1 and TRBJ1-2; D is unresolved. CDR1 and CDR2 (germline): MGHRA, YSYEKL. This CDR3 has 15 residues. V lost 4 bases, J lost 0 bases, and 12 bases lay in between.

This clonotype has more than one count but fewer than ten. The V and J genes are TRBV11-2 and TRBJ2-4; D is undetermined. The J call may be faulty, since TRBJ2-7 better matches the DNA end. Germline CDR1 SGHAT, CDR2 FQNNGV. This CDR3 contains 13 residues. The CDR3 reads CASSSDGADEQYF. CDR3 in DNA: TGTGCCAGCAGCTCGGACGGCGCAGACGAGCAGTACTTC.